This T cell receptor (beta chain) was captured in a study of T cell responses to AZD1222 COVID-19 vaccine. Study-level findings and limits: Within unmutated variant regions lay the reported targets of nearly half of spike-specific TCRs. Only a handful of individuals given AZD1222 were seropositive at baseline. Spike-specific TCR breadth and depth rose after two AZD1222 doses.

Some clones are missing from TCRdb's copy, which holds only in-frame ones; the method was immunoSEQ multiplex PCR. The table has 100,000 to 150,000 clones, around 87% seen once; the top ten hold 10%. The V gene lost 3 bases and the J gene lost 8 bases, with 17 bases spanning the gap. CDR3 length equals 14 residues. CDR1 is SGDLS and CDR2 is YYNGEE in the germline V gene. With regard to this clone: Its matching antigen is unknown.

The sample was peripheral blood, taken on day 0 of AZD1222 vaccination. The sequence came from an adult in good health. The genes are TRBV9 and TRBJ1-2; no firm D call. The CDR3 DNA reads as TGTGCCAGCAGCGAAGAAACAGTGCGACGCGGCTACACCTTC. As protein: CASSEETVRRGYTF. Complete variable domain (other parts from reference TRBV9 and TRBJ1-2): DSGVTQTPKHLITATGQRVTLRCSPRSGDLSVYWYQQSLDQGLQFLIQYYNGEERAKGNILERFSAQQFPDLHSELNLSSLELGDSALYFCASSEETVRRGYTFGSGTRLTVV.